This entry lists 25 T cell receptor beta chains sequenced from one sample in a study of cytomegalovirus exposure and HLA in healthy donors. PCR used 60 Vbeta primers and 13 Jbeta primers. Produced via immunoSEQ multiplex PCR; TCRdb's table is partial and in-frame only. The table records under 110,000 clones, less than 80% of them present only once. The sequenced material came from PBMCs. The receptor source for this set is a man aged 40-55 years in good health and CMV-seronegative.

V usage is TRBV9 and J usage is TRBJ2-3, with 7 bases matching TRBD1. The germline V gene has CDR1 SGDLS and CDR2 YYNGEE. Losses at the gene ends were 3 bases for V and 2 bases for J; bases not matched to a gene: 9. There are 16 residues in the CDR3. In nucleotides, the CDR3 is TGTGCCAGCAGCGGGGGGAGACAGGGCCTCACAGATACGCAGTATTTT. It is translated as CASSGGRQGLTDTQYF.

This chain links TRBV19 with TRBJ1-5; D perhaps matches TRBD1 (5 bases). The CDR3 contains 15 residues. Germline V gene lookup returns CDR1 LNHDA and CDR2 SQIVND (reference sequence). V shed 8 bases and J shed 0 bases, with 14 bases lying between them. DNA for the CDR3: TGTGCCAGTGGGGTTGGGGGGGGTAGCAATCAGCCCCAGCATTTT. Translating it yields CASGVGGGSNQPQHF.

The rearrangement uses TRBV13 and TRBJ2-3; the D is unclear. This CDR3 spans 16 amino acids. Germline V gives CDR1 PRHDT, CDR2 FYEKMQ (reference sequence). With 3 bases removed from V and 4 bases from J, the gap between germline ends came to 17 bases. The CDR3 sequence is CASSLSSGAFPDTQYF. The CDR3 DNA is TGTGCCAGCAGCTTGTCCTCCGGAGCGTTTCCAGATACGCAGTATTTT.

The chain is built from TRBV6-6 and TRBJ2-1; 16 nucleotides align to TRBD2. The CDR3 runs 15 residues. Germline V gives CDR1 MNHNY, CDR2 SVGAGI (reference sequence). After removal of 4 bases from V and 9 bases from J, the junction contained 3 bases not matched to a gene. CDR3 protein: CASSLGLAGGTEQFF. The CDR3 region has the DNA TGTGCCAGCAGTTTGGGACTAGCGGGGGGGACTGAGCAGTTCTTC.

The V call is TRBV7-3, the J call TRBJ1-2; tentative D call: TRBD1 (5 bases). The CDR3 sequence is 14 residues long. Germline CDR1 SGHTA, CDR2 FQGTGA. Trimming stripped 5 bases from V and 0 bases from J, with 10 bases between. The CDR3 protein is CASSPGGANYGYTF. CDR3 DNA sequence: TGTGCCAGCAGCCCCGGAGGGGCTAACTATGGCTACACCTTC.

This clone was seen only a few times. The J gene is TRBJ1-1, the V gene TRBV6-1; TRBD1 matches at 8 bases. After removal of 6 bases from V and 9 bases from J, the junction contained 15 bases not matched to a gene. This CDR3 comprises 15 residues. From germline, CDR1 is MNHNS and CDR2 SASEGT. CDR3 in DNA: TGTGCCAGCAGAGCCGGGACAGGAGGATCGGGGCAAGCTTTCTTT. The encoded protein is CASRAGTGGSGQAFF.

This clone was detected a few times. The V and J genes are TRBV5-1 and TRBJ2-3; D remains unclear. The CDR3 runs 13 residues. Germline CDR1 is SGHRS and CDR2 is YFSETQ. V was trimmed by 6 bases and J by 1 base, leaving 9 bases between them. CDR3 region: CASNIPGTDTQYF. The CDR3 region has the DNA TGCGCCAGCAATATCCCGGGCACAGATACGCAGTATTTT.

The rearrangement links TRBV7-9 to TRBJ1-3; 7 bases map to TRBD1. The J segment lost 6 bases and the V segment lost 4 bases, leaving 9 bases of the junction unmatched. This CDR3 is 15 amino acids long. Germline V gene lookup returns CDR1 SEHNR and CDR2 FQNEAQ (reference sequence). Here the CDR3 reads CASSSPGTALNTIYF. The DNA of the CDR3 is TGTGCCAGCAGCTCCCCCGGGACAGCTCTAAACACCATATATTTT. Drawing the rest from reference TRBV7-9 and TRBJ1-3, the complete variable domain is DTGVSQNPRHKITKRGQNVTFRCDPISEHNRLYWYRQTLGQGPEFLTYFQNEAQLEKSRLLSDRFSAERPKGSFSTLEIQRTEQGDSAMYLCASSSPGTALNTIYFGEGSWLTVV.

This CDR3 is CASSPQGASGELFF. The CDR3 coding sequence is TGCGCCAGCAGCCCGCAGGGGGCCTCCGGGGAGCTGTTTTTT. The rearrangement links TRBV5-1 to TRBJ2-2; 8 bases match TRBD1. After removal of 4 bases from V and 6 bases from J, the junction contained 5 bases not matched to a gene. CDR1 is SGHRS, CDR2 YFSETQ, per germline. The CDR3 has 14 amino acids.

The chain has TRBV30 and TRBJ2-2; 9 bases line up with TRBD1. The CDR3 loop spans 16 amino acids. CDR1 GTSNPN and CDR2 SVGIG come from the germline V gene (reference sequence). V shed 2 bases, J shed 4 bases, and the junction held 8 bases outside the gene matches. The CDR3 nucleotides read TGTGCCTGGAGTCAGAGGACAGGGGTCAGCACCGGGGAGCTGTTTTTT. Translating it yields CAWSQRTGVSTGELFF.

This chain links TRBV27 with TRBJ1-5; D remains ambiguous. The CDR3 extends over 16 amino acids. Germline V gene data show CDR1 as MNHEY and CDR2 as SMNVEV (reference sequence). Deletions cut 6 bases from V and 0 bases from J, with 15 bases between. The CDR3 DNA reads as TGTGCCAGCAGGCTACCGAAATTCTATAGCAATCAGCCCCAGCATTTT. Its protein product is CASRLPKFYSNQPQHF.

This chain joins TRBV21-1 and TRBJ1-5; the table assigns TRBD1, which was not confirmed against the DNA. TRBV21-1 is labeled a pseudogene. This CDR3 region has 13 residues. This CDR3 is CASTQGAGRPQHF. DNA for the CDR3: TGTGCCAGCACACAGGGGGCGGGGCGGCCCCAGCATTTT.

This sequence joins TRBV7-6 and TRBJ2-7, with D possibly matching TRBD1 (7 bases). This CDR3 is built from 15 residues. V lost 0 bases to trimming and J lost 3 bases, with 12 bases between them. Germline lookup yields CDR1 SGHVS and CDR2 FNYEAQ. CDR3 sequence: CASSLAAGGLYEQYV. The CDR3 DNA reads TGTGCCAGCAGCTTAGCGGCAGGGGGGCTCTACGAGCAGTACGTC.

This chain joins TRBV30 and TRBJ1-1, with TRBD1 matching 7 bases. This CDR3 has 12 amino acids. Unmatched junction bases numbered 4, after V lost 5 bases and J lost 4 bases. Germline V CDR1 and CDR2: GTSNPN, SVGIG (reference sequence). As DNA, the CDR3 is TGTGCCTGGGACAGGGAGGTCACTGAAGCTTTCTTT. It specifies CAWDREVTEAFF.

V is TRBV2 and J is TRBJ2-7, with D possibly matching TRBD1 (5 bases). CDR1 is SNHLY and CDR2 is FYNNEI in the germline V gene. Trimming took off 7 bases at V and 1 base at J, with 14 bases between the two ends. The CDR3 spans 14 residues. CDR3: CASIEEQVSYEQYF. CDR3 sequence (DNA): TGTGCCAGCATAGAGGAACAGGTTTCCTACGAGCAGTACTTC. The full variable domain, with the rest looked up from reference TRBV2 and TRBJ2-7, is EPEVTQTPSHQVTQMGQEVILRCVPISNHLYFYWYRQILGQKVEFLVSFYNNEISEKSEIFDDQFSVERPDGSNFTLKIRSTKLEDSAMYFCASIEEQVSYEQYFGPGTRLTVT.

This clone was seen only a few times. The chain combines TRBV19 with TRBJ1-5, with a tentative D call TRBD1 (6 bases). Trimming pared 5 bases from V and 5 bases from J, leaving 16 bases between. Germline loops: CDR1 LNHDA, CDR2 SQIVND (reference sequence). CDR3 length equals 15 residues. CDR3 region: CASSLTGQNDQPQHF. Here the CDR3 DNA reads TGTGCCAGTAGTCTAACAGGGCAGAACGATCAGCCCCAGCATTTT.

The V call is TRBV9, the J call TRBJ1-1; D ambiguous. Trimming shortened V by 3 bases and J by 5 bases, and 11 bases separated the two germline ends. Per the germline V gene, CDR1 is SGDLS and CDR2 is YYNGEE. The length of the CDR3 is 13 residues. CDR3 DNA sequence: TGTGCCAGCAGCGCTACGACGGGAACTGAAGCTTTCTTT. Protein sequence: CASSATTGTEAFF. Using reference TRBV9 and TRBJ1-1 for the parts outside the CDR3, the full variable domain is DSGVTQTPKHLITATGQRVTLRCSPRSGDLSVYWYQQSLDQGLQFLIQYYNGEERAKGNILERFSAQQFPDLHSELNLSSLELGDSALYFCASSATTGTEAFFGQGTRLTVV.

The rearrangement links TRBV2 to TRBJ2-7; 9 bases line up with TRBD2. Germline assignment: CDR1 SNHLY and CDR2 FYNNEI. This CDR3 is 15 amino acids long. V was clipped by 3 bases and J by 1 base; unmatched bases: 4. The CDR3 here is CASSEVAGASYEQYF. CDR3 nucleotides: TGTGCCAGCAGTGAGGTAGCGGGGGCATCCTACGAGCAGTACTTC.

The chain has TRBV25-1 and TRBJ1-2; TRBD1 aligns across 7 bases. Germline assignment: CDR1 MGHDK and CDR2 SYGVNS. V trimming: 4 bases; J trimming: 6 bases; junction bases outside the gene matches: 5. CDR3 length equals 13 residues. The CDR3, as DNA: TGTGCCAGCAGTGGCCGACAGGGAGATGGCTACACCTTC. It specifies CASSGRQGDGYTF.

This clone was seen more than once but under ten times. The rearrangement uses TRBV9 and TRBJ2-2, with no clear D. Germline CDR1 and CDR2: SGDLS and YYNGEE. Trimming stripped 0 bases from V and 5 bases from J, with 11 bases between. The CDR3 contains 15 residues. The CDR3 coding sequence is TGTGCCAGCAGCGTAGGGGCCAGTTGGACCGGGGAGCTGTTTTTT. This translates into CASSVGASWTGELFF.

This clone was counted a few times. The DNA for the CDR3 is TGTGCCAGCAGCCCCGACAGGGGCACTGAAGCTTTCTTT. As protein: CASSPDRGTEAFF. The chain is built from TRBV5-5 and TRBJ1-1, with TRBD1 identical over 8 bases. The germline CDR1 and CDR2 sequences are SGHKS and YYEKEE (reference sequence). J lost 4 bases, V lost 4 bases, and 3 bases had no gene match. The CDR3 length is 13 residues.

CDR3 residues: CASSTLAGASYNEQFF. The CDR3 DNA reads as TGTGCCAGCAGTACCCTGGCGGGGGCCTCCTACAATGAGCAGTTCTTC. The rearrangement joins TRBV7-2 to TRBJ2-1, with D possibly TRBD2 on 7 matching bases. The CDR3 runs to 16 residues. Germline lookup yields CDR1 SGHTA and CDR2 FQGNSA. V was pared by 6 bases and J by 0 bases, with 15 bases between.

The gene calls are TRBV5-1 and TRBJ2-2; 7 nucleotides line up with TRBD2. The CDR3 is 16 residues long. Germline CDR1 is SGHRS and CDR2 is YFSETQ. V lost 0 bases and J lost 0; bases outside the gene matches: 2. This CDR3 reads CASSLGSGANTGELFF. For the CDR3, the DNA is TGCGCCAGCAGCTTGGGAAGCGGGGCGAACACCGGGGAGCTGTTTTTT.

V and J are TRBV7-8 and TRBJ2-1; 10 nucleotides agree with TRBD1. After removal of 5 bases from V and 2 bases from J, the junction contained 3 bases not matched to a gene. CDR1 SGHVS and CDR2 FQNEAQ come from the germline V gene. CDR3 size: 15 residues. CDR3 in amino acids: CASSPGQGPYNEQFF. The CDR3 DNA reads TGTGCCAGCAGCCCGGGACAGGGGCCCTACAATGAGCAGTTCTTC.

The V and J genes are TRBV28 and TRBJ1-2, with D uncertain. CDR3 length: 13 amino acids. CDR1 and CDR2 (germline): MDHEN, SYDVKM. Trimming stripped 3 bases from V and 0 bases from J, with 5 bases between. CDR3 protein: CASSLGPNYGYTF. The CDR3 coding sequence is TGTGCCAGCAGTTTGGGCCCTAACTATGGCTACACCTTC.